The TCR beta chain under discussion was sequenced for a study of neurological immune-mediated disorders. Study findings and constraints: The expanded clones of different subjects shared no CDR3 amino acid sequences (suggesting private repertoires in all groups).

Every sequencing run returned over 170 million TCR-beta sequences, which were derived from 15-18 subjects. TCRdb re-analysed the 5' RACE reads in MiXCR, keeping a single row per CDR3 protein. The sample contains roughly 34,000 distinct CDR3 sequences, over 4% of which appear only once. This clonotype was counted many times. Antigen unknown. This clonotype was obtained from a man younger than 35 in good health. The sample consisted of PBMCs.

In DNA, the CDR3 is TGCGCCAGCAGCATAGGGACACCAGCTTACGAGCAGTACTTC. It codes for CASSIGTPAYEQYF. The chain combines TRBV5-1 with TRBJ2-7, with D possibly TRBD1 on 6 matching bases. This CDR3 comprises 14 residues. CDR1 and CDR2 (germline): SGHRS, YFSETQ. V was clipped by 4 bases and J by 4 bases, with 15 bases between them.